Below, 15 T cell receptor beta chains from the same sample are listed, as sequenced in a study of CD8+ T cells in alopecia areata (dated by TCRdb to the late 2010s). The library relied on the immunoSEQ multiplex PCR assay. RNA was extracted from all samples and reverse transcribed into cDNA, which served as template for TCR sequencing. TCRdb took this table from immuneACCESS and kept in-frame rearrangements with V and J called. Such tables lack part of the clones; where checked against another copy, unresolved V genes explain under half of the gap, and the rest is unexplained. This sample has about 160,000 clones in its table, and less than 70% of those were observed once. 0.91% of the sample is in the top ten clones. This specimen's time point label, interpreted: about four weeks on oral tofacitinib. Sample treatment or condition, as interpreted from the label and publication: oral pan-JAK inhibitor, 5-10 mg twice daily.

The specimen was CD4+ T cells sorted from blood, collected at week 4, from a patient treated with tofacitinib. Source of these receptors: a human donor with alopecia areata.

This clone showed up just a few times. The chain joins TRBV7-6 to TRBJ2-5, with no clear D. In germline, CDR1 is SGHVS, CDR2 FNYEAQ. V gave up 1 base and J gave up 7 bases, with 16 bases separating them. CDR3 length: 15 residues. CDR3 sequence reads: CASSLVSQTQSTQYF. The CDR3 DNA is TGTGCCAGCAGCTTAGTTAGCCAGACTCAGTCGACCCAGTACTTC.

The J gene is TRBJ2-5, the V gene TRBV10-3, with 7 bases aligning to TRBD1. Germline assignment: CDR1 ENHRY and CDR2 SYGVKD. V lost 9 bases to trimming and J lost 3 bases; unmatched junction nucleotides: 7. The CDR3 contains 13 residues. CDR3 protein: CAMAGDREETQYF. The DNA for the CDR3 is TGTGCCATGGCCGGCGACAGGGAAGAGACCCAGTACTTC.

This clone showed up just once. Other DNA sequences in the same sample also yield this CDR3. This chain connects TRBV29-1 to TRBJ2-5; D is uncertain. Germline V gives CDR1 SQVTM, CDR2 ANQGSEA. V gave up 6 bases and J gave up 2 bases, with 4 bases separating them. CDR3 size: 10 residues. Here the CDR3 reads CSVRQETQYF. CDR3 nucleotides: TGCAGCGTCCGGCAAGAGACCCAGTACTTC.

The chain carries TRBV12-5 and TRBJ1-5; the D is unclear. V lost 0 bases to trimming and J lost 7 bases, with 7 bases between them. There are 13 residues in the CDR3. Germline CDR1 is LGHNT and CDR2 is FRNRAP. CDR3 nucleotides: TGTGCTAGTGGTTTGGTAGCAGAGCAGCCCCAGCATTTT. Amino acid sequence: CASGLVAEQPQHF.

J is TRBJ2-1 and V is TRBV29-1; 7 bases align to TRBD2. The CDR3 totals 14 residues. Germline CDR1 reads SQVTM; CDR2 reads ANQGSEA. The J segment lost 8 bases and the V segment lost 6 bases, leaving 13 bases of the junction unmatched. CDR3 in DNA: TGCAGCGTCGCCTGGGACTATCCCATTGATGAGCAGTTCTTC. This translates into CSVAWDYPIDEQFF.

The chain is built from TRBV10-3 and TRBJ1-2; maybe TRBD1 (6 bases). V was clipped by 4 bases and J by 3 bases, with 6 bases between them. The CDR3 is made up of 12 amino acids. CDR1 ENHRY and CDR2 SYGVKD come from the germline V gene. CDR3 DNA sequence: TGTGCCATCAGTGCAGGGGACTATGGCTACACCTTC. Its translation: CAISAGDYGYTF.

The chain joins TRBV27 to TRBJ2-5, with 8 bases that match TRBD2. Germline V gene data show CDR1 as MNHEY and CDR2 as SMNVEV (reference sequence). The length of the CDR3 is 13 residues. With V trimmed by 3 bases and J by 4 bases, 1 base remained unmatched. The CDR3: CASSFRGGETQYF. The CDR3 DNA reads TGTGCCAGCAGTTTCCGGGGGGGAGAGACCCAGTACTTC.

The chain joins TRBV7-3 to TRBJ1-1; TRBD1 might be the D (6 bases). This CDR3 has 14 amino acids. CDR1 SGHTA and CDR2 FQGTGA come from the germline V gene. Trimming took off 5 bases at V and 0 bases at J, with 10 bases between the two ends. CDR3 sequence (DNA): TGTGCCAGCAGCCGGGACAACATGAACACTGAAGCTTTCTTT. Translating it yields CASSRDNMNTEAFF.

The rearrangement joins TRBV5-1 to TRBJ2-3, with D perhaps matching TRBD2 (5 bases). The germline gives CDR1 SGHRS, CDR2 YFSETQ. Trimming took off 0 bases at V and 6 bases at J, with 8 bases between the two ends. The CDR3 consists of 13 residues. CDR3 in DNA: TGCGCCAGCAGCTTGGCTAGCAGGGATACGCAGTATTTT. Amino acid sequence: CASSLASRDTQYF.

The chain combines TRBV5-1 with TRBJ2-7; the D call may be TRBD1 or TRBD2 (5 bases each). This CDR3 is built from 14 residues. Trimming shortened V by 4 bases and J by 5 bases, and 16 bases separated the two germline ends. Germline values: CDR1 SGHRS, CDR2 YFSETQ. In DNA, the CDR3 is TGCGCCAGCAGCGAGGGTCCGGGGCCCAACGAGCAGTACTTC. Its protein product is CASSEGPGPNEQYF.

The chain has TRBV6-1 and TRBJ1-6; D not certain. The CDR3 covers 14 residues. Trimming pared 1 base from V and 10 bases from J, leaving 11 bases between. Germline assignment: CDR1 MNHNS and CDR2 SASEGT. The CDR3 region is CASSEGRIGSPLHF. Written as DNA, the CDR3 is TGTGCCAGCAGTGAAGGACGGATAGGGTCACCCCTCCACTTT.

The chain links TRBV6-5 to TRBJ2-3, with D maybe TRBD1 (6 bases). V was trimmed by 5 bases and J by 0 bases, leaving 9 bases between them. The CDR3 covers 14 residues. CDR1 MNHEY and CDR2 SVGAGI come from the germline V gene. In DNA, the CDR3 is TGTGCCAGCAGTAGGACAGCTAGCACAGATACGCAGTATTTT. Translating gives CASSRTASTDTQYF.

This clone was picked up a small number of times. J is TRBJ2-3 and V is TRBV29-1, with TRBD1 identical over 11 bases. Germline V CDR1 and CDR2: SQVTM, ANQGSEA. This CDR3 has 14 residues. V shed 1 base, J shed 4 bases, and the junction held 1 base outside the gene matches. CDR3 in DNA: TGCAGCGTTGAAGGGGGACAGGGGGCAGATACGCAGTATTTT. It encodes CSVEGGQGADTQYF.

The chain links TRBV6-5 to TRBJ1-2; 11 nucleotides match TRBD1. The CDR3 covers 14 residues. CDR1 and CDR2 from the germline V gene are MNHEY and SVGAGI. With 7 bases clipped from V and 2 bases from J, the junction kept 3 bases outside the gene matches. This CDR3 is CASNRDRGNYGYTF. In nucleotides, the CDR3 is TGTGCCAGCAATCGGGACAGGGGGAACTATGGCTACACCTTC.

This chain connects TRBV14 to TRBJ2-7; TRBD2 matches 12 bases. CDR1 is SGHDN, CDR2 FVKESK, per germline. The ends lost 1 base at V and 6 bases at J; junction bases unmatched: 4. The CDR3 loop spans 15 amino acids. The CDR3 sequence: CASSQVWGLAGEQYF. The CDR3 coding sequence is TGTGCCAGCAGCCAAGTCTGGGGACTAGCGGGCGAGCAGTACTTC.